This is a list of T cell receptor beta chains from one sample in a study of cytomegalovirus exposure and HLA in healthy donors. Profiled with immunoSEQ multiplex PCR; TCRdb holds only in-frame clones, not every one. The table lists hundreds of thousands of clones, more than 80% of them singletons. The sequenced sample consisted of PBMCs. Receptors originate from a woman aged 18-29 years in good health and CMV-seronegative. Both conserved end residues are part of each CDR3. A D gene is named only where the DNA matches it firmly. A row's size may be missing; if present it is once, few, many or a size class.

CDR3: CASSLEGGGNNEQYF; DNA: TGTGCCAGCAGCTTAGAAGGCGGGGGCAACAACGAGCAGTACTTC; V: TRBV7-9; size: once; J: TRBJ2-7; D: NA
CDR3: CASSQDAGGYGYTF; DNA: TGCGCCAGCAGCCAAGATGCAGGGGGCTATGGCTACACCTTC; V: TRBV4-1; size: NA; J: TRBJ1-2; D: TRBD1
CDR3: CASSHPTSGSNEQFF; DNA: TGTGCCAGCAGCCACCCGACTAGCGGGAGCAATGAGCAGTTCTTC; V: TRBV7-3; size: NA; J: TRBJ2-1; D: TRBD2
CDR3: CASSVAISGDYNEQFF; DNA: TGTGCCAGCAGCGTAGCTATCAGCGGGGACTACAATGAGCAGTTCTTC; V: TRBV9; size: NA; J: TRBJ2-1; D: TRBD2
CDR3: CASSLSLGNTEAFF; DNA: TGTGCCAGCAGCTTAAGCCTGGGCAACACTGAAGCTTTCTTT; V: TRBV7-2; size: NA; J: TRBJ1-1; D: NA
CDR3: CASSPWGGAPFDNEQFF; DNA: TGTGCCAGCAGTCCGTGGGGGGGGGCCCCTTTTGACAATGAGCAGTTCTTC; V: TRBV27; size: NA; J: TRBJ2-1; D: NA
CDR3: CASSYSLGRGAQPQHF; DNA: TGTGCCAGCAGTTACTCGTTGGGCAGGGGAGCTCAGCCCCAGCATTTT; V: TRBV6-6; size: NA; J: TRBJ1-5; D: NA
CDR3: CAIRKGEIYYGYTF; DNA: TGTGCCATCCGAAAGGGGGAAATTTACTATGGCTACACCTTC; V: TRBV28; size: few; J: TRBJ1-2; D: NA
CDR3: CASSHFRQPGDEKLFF; DNA: TGTGCCAGCAGCCACTTCCGACAGCCTGGGGATGAAAAACTGTTTTTT; V: TRBV7-9; size: once; J: TRBJ1-4; D: NA
CDR3: CATRQGSYEQYF; DNA: TGTGCCACCAGGCAGGGTTCCTACGAGCAGTACTTC; V: TRBV6-5; size: NA; J: TRBJ2-7; D: NA
CDR3: CASSPTRDSREAFF; DNA: TGTGCCAGCTCACCAACTAGGGACAGCCGTGAAGCTTTCTTT; V: TRBV18; size: NA; J: TRBJ1-1; D: TRBD1
CDR3: CASSESGGQGTQYF; DNA: TGTGCCAGCAGTGAATCCGGGGGGCAGGGTACGCAGTATTTT; V: TRBV25-1; size: NA; J: TRBJ2-3; D: NA
CDR3: CASSQDMSQGIRNEQFF; DNA: TGCGCCAGCAGCCAAGATATGTCTCAGGGAATAAGGAATGAGCAGTTCTTC; V: TRBV4-1; size: NA; J: TRBJ2-1; D: NA
CDR3: CSVAGQRGETQYF; DNA: TGCAGCGTTGCAGGACAGAGGGGAGAGACCCAGTACTTC; V: TRBV29-1; size: NA; J: TRBJ2-5; D: NA
CDR3: CASSNLQGAETQYF; DNA: TGTGCCAGCAGCAACCTACAGGGGGCTGAGACCCAGTACTTC; V: TRBV5-4; size: few; J: TRBJ2-5; D: TRBD1
CDR3: CASSLGAEVGEQYF; DNA: TGTGCCAGCAGCTTGGGAGCGGAAGTGGGCGAGCAGTACTTC; V: TRBV7-9; size: few; J: TRBJ2-7; D: NA
CDR3: CASSETGYEQYF; DNA: TGTGCCAGCAGTGAGACGGGCTACGAGCAGTACTTC; V: TRBV25-1; size: NA; J: TRBJ2-7; D: NA
CDR3: CASSLSFRSEQYF; DNA: TGCGCCAGCAGCCTATCATTCAGGTCGGAGCAGTACTTC; V: TRBV5-1; size: NA; J: TRBJ2-7; D: NA
CDR3: CASRGGDRGFTEAFF; DNA: TGTGCCAGCAGGGGAGGGGACAGGGGGTTTACTGAAGCTTTCTTT; V: TRBV6-1; size: NA; J: TRBJ1-1; D: TRBD1
CDR3: CASSDTSGDSEQYF; DNA: TGCGCCAGCAGCGACACTAGCGGGGATTCCGAGCAGTACTTC; V: TRBV5-1; size: NA; J: TRBJ2-7; D: TRBD2
CDR3: CASSPPGSRQETQYF; DNA: TGCGCCAGCAGCCCCCCGGGGAGCAGGCAAGAGACCCAGTACTTC; V: TRBV4-1; size: NA; J: TRBJ2-5; D: NA
CDR3: CASSGGLAGANEQFF; DNA: TGTGCCAGCAGTGGAGGACTAGCGGGAGCTAATGAGCAGTTCTTC; V: TRBV27; size: NA; J: TRBJ2-1; D: TRBD2
CDR3: CASSRGLADSYEQYF; DNA: TGTGCCAGCAGCAGAGGACTAGCGGACTCCTACGAGCAGTACTTC; V: TRBV9; size: NA; J: TRBJ2-7; D: TRBD2
CDR3: CASSKDTLSYEQYF; DNA: TGTGCCAGCAGTAAGGACACCCTCTCCTACGAGCAGTACTTC; V: TRBV6-1; size: once; J: TRBJ2-7; D: NA
CDR3: CASSSMDSSQETQYF; DNA: TGTGCCAGCAGCTCAATGGACAGTAGCCAAGAGACCCAGTACTTC; V: TRBV7-9; size: once; J: TRBJ2-5; D: NA
CDR3: CASIESGGPEAFF; DNA: TGTGCCAGCATCGAGTCAGGGGGCCCTGAAGCTTTCTTT; V: TRBV6-6; size: NA; J: TRBJ1-1; D: TRBD1
CDR3: CASAGTGAYYEQYF; DNA: TGTGCCAGCGCCGGGACAGGGGCCTATTACGAGCAGTACTTC; V: TRBV27; size: once; J: TRBJ2-7; D: TRBD1
CDR3: CASNRENTGELFF; DNA: TGTGCCAGCAACCGCGAGAACACCGGGGAGCTGTTTTTT; V: TRBV7-9; size: NA; J: TRBJ2-2; D: NA
CDR3: CASSASLTVYGYTF; DNA: TGTGCCAGCAGCGCGTCCCTGACAGTCTATGGCTACACCTTC; V: TRBV9; size: NA; J: TRBJ1-2; D: NA
CDR3: CASRDPGLAGPFSYEQYF; DNA: TGTGCCAGCAGGGACCCGGGACTAGCGGGCCCATTCTCCTACGAGCAGTACTTC; V: TRBV28; size: NA; J: TRBJ2-7; D: TRBD2
CDR3: CASSREAGRETQYF; DNA: TGCGCCAGCAGCCGGGAGGCAGGGCGGGAGACCCAGTACTTC; V: TRBV5-1; size: NA; J: TRBJ2-5; D: TRBD2
CDR3: CAGATGLNQPQHF; DNA: TGTGCCGGAGCCACAGGGTTAAATCAGCCCCAGCATTTT; V: TRBV6-1; size: NA; J: TRBJ1-5; D: NA
CDR3: CASSFTIAGGLAKNIQYF; DNA: TGTGCCAGCAGTTTTACAATAGCGGGAGGCCTAGCCAAAAACATTCAGTACTTC; V: TRBV28; size: NA; J: TRBJ2-4; D: TRBD2
CDR3: CALRGGFGRSPLHF; DNA: TGTGCCTTAAGGGGGGGTTTCGGCCGTTCACCCCTCCACTTT; V: TRBV30; size: NA; J: TRBJ1-6; D: NA
CDR3: CASSEATGGAYNEQFF; DNA: TGTGCCAGCAGTGAAGCAACGGGAGGCGCCTACAATGAGCAGTTCTTC; V: TRBV2; size: NA; J: TRBJ2-1; D: TRBD2
CDR3: CASSEAEGSAHNEQFF; DNA: TGTGCCAGCAGTGAAGCGGAGGGTAGTGCCCACAATGAGCAGTTCTTC; V: TRBV6-1; size: NA; J: TRBJ2-1; D: NA
CDR3: CASSWGLAGVGEQYF; DNA: TGTGCCAGCAGTTGGGGACTAGCGGGAGTTGGCGAGCAGTACTTC; V: TRBV28; size: NA; J: TRBJ2-7; D: TRBD2
CDR3: CASSEFSAGVKEKLFF; DNA: TGTGCCAGCAGTGAATTTAGTGCAGGGGTGAAGGAAAAACTGTTTTTT; V: TRBV25-1; size: NA; J: TRBJ1-4; D: NA
CDR3: CASSRGQGPNTEAFF; DNA: TGTGCCAGCAGCCGTGGACAGGGGCCGAACACTGAAGCTTTCTTT; V: TRBV6-1; size: NA; J: TRBJ1-1; D: TRBD1
CDR3: CASSRGQGGLKNIQYF; DNA: TGCGCCAGCAGCAGGGGACAGGGGGGCCTCAAAAACATTCAGTACTTC; V: TRBV5-1; size: once; J: TRBJ2-4; D: TRBD1
CDR3: CASQNTGELFF; DNA: TGTGCCAGTCAGAACACCGGGGAGCTGTTTTTT; V: TRBV19; size: NA; J: TRBJ2-2; D: NA
CDR3: CASSAIHGTVYEQYF; DNA: TGTGCCAGCAGCGCAATCCACGGGACTGTATACGAGCAGTACTTC; V: TRBV7-2; size: NA; J: TRBJ2-7; D: NA